This TCR beta chain appears in the sequencing data of a study of cytomegalovirus exposure and HLA in healthy donors (dated by TCRdb to 2017 to 2019). With regard to the full study: A later analysis indicated that the 130 or so validation repertoires were generated on the platform also employed for the roughly 650 repertoires of the first cohort. The study aimed to test whether signatures of past pathogen exposure could be identified by cataloging public T cell receptors. The study combined high-throughput TCR immunosequencing, statistical association of individual TCRs with disease status, and machine learning to predict cytomegalovirus infection status. A separate validation cohort of over 95 different subjects was used in addition to the approximately 610-subject first cohort. Here is what the overall study found, with its caveats: According to the authors, the approach could potentially be generalized to other disease states and immunological phenotypes. In vitro tests confirmed that three of the cytomegalovirus-associated TCR beta chains recognize cytomegalovirus antigens. A later analysis lacked HLA typing for the validation cohort, so it scored co-occurrence in that cohort across all 120 or so repertoires. In the study, some 160 TCR beta chains were listed as associated with cytomegalovirus. While some public TCRs were present in many individuals, most TCR sequences turned up only very rarely across donors. Subsequent analysis determined that TCRs grouped into clusters in the first cohort also showed a tendency toward co-occurrence across the 120 or so validation repertoires, and 94% of cluster scores exceeded 0. In both the original and validation cohorts, the classifier was reported to diagnose cytomegalovirus status with high specificity and sensitivity.

Library method: the immunoSEQ multiplex PCR assay. The study's processing was this. A statistical classification framework was built to diagnose cytomegalovirus status from the catalog of TCR beta chain sequences. Held by TCRdb, this immuneACCESS table contains in-frame sequences only and omits some clones. Under half of the omission traces to an unresolved V gene where checked; the cause of the rest is unknown. V, J and clone size were drawn from that table, and D and trimming were deduced from the DNA. The sample contains over 200,000 clones, 90% of them found a single time. 0.37% of the sample is in the top ten clones. V lost 0 bases and J lost 0 bases; the stretch between them is 12 bases long. The CDR3 contains 16 residues, cysteine and phenylalanine counted. This entry keeps only the CDR3 DNA: 48 bases, framed from base 1. From the germline V gene, CDR1 is SGDLS and CDR2 is YYNGEE. With respect to this clone: Its binding antigen is unknown. Base qualities are not recorded, but no much larger clone differs from it by a single base.

The donors belonged to the validation cohort of over a hundred subjects, which was separate from the 666-subject first cohort. This receptor was obtained from a woman in her late teens or twenties in good health and CMV-seronegative. This sequence uses TRBV9 and TRBJ1-2; the D gene is not confidently resolved. Source material: PBMCs. Here is the DNA: TGTGCCAGCAGCGTAGCGGCGGCAGACCCTAACTATGGCTACACCTTC. Translated, this gives CASSVAAADPNYGYTF.